The 8 T cell receptor beta chains presented below share a single source sample, sequenced in a study of T cells expressing NK-cell markers (TCRdb year 2020). Library construction relied on 5' RACE. The sequencer listed for this sample is Illumina HiSeq 2000. TCRdb reprocessed the reads and lists each CDR3 protein sequence as a single entry, with no DNA. The sample's own table lists 500,000 or so distinct CDR3 sequences. The ten largest account for around 3.3% of the sample. The material sequenced was blood T cells: a sorted CD56 or NKG2C T cell subset, CD4+ or CD8+ T cells, or bulk PBMC T cells (not recorded which). The receptors stem from a man aged 18 to 29 in good health. Donor details come from another sample of the same person, matched by shared clones.

The J gene is TRBJ2-7, the V gene TRBV7-2; the TCRdb call, TRBD2, lacks DNA for checking. CDR3 size: 15 residues. Germline V gene sequence: CDR1 SGHTA, CDR2 FQGNSA. This CDR3 reads CASSGRLAGSYEQYF.

The rearrangement joins TRBV11-2 to TRBJ2-1; TCRdb gives TRBD1 as the D gene, but with no DNA this cannot be confirmed. The CDR3 contains 14 residues. Germline CDR1 is SGHAT and CDR2 is FQNNGV. The CDR3 loop reads CASSLKAGGGEQFF.

The J gene is TRBJ1-5, the V gene TRBV2; absent DNA, TCRdb's TRBD1 call cannot be checked. The CDR3 spans 14 residues. Germline V gives CDR1 SNHLY, CDR2 FYNNEI. CDR3 residues: CASSVDRLNQPQHF.

V and J are TRBV12-3 or TRBV12-4 and TRBJ2-1; TCRdb outputs TRBD1, but without DNA this stays unchecked. CDR3 size: 18 residues. The CDR3 region is CASSQGDFRLSSYNEQFF.

The gene calls are TRBV12-3 or TRBV12-4 and TRBJ2-1; checking the TCRdb D call of TRBD1 is not possible without DNA. The CDR3 length is 15 residues. The CDR3: CASSPRSRIDNEQFF.

The chain uses TRBV20-1 and TRBJ1-1. The germline V gene has CDR1 DFQATT and CDR2 SNEGSKA (reference sequence). This CDR3 is built from 15 residues. The CDR3 sequence: CSARAVQWGGTEAFF.

V is TRBV27 and J is TRBJ2-1; as DNA is missing, the TRBD1 call by TCRdb cannot be tested. This CDR3 region has 16 residues. Germline CDR1 is MNHEY and CDR2 is SMNVEV (reference sequence). The chain's CDR3 is CASSSYGQGENNEQFF.

CDR3 protein: CSGGLALTGELFF. The chain couples TRBV29-1 to TRBJ2-2; TCRdb picks TRBD2, but there is no DNA to check that call. The CDR3 covers 13 residues. CDR1 is SQVTM and CDR2 is ANQGSEA in the germline V gene.